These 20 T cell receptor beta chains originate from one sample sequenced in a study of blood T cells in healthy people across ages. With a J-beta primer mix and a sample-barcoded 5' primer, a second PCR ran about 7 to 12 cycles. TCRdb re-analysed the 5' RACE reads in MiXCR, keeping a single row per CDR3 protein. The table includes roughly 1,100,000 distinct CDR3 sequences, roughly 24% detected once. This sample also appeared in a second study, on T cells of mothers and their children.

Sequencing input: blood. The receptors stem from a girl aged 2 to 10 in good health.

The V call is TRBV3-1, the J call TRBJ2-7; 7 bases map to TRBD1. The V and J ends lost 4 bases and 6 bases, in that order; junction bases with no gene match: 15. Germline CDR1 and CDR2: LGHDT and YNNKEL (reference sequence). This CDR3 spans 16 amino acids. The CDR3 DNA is TGTGCCAGCAGCCGAGTGGACAGGTCACCTTCAAGCGAGCAGTACTTC. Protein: CASSRVDRSPSSEQYF.

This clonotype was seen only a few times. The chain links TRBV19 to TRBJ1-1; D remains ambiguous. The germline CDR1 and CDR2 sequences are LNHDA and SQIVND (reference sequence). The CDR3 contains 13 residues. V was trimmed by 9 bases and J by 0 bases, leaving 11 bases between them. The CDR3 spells CASLQSLNTEAFF. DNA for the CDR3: TGTGCCAGCCTACAGTCATTGAACACTGAAGCTTTCTTT.

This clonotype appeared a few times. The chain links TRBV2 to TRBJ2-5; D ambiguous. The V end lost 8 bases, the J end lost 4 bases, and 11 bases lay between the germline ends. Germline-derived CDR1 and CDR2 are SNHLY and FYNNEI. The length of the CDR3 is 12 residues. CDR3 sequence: CASRYPGETQYF. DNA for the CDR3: TGTGCCAGCCGGTACCCAGGAGAGACCCAGTACTTC.

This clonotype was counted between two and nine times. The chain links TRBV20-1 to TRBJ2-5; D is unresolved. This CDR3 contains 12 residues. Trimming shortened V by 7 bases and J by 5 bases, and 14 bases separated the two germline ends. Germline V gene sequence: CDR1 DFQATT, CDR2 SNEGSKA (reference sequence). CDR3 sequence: CSGEGAAETQYF. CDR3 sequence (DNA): TGCAGTGGGGAAGGTGCGGCCGAGACCCAGTACTTC.

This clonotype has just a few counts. The CDR3 nucleotides are TGCAGTGCTAGACAGATAACAACTAATGAAAAACTGTTTTTT. It codes for CSARQITTNEKLFF. This chain connects TRBV20-1 to TRBJ1-4; no definite D call. Germline CDR1 DFQATT, CDR2 SNEGSKA (reference sequence). This CDR3 is built from 14 residues. Trimming pared 2 bases from V and 0 bases from J, leaving 7 bases between.

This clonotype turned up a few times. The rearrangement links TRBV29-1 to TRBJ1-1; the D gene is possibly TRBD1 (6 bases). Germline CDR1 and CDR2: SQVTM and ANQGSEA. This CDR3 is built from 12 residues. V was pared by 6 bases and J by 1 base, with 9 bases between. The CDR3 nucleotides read TGCAGCGTGGACAGCTCGAACACTGAAGCTTTCTTT. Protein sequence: CSVDSSNTEAFF.

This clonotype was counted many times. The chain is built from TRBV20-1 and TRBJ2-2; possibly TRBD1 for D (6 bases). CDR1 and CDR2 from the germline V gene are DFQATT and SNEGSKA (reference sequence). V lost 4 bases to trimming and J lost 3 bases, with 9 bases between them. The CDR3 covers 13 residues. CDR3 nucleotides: TGCAGTGCTATGAACAGGGACACCGGGGAGCTGTTTTTT. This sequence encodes CSAMNRDTGELFF.

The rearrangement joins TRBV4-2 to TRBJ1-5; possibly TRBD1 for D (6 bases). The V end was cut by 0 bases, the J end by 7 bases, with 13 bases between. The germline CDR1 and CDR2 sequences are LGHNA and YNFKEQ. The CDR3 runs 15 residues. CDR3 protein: CASSQEPGAYQPQHF. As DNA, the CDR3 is TGTGCCAGCAGCCAAGAACCAGGGGCCTACCAGCCCCAGCATTTT.

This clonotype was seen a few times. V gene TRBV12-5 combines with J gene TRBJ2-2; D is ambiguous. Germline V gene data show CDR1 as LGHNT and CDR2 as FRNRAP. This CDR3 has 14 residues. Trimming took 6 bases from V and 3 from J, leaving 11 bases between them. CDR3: CASGPETYTGELFF. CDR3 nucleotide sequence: TGTGCTAGTGGCCCCGAGACTTACACCGGGGAGCTGTTTTTT.

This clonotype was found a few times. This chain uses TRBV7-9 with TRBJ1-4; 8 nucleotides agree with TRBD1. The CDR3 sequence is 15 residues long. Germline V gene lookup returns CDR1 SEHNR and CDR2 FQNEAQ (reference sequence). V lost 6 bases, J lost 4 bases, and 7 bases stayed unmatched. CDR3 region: CASSDPGQVNEKLFF. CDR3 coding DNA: TGTGCCAGCAGTGATCCGGGACAGGTTAATGAAAAACTGTTTTTT.

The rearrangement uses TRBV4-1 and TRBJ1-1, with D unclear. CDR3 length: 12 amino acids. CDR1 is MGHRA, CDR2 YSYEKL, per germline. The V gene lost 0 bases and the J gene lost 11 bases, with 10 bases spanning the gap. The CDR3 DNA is TGCGCCAGCAGCCAAGATAGCGCAGGTGCTTTCTTT. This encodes CASSQDSAGAFF.

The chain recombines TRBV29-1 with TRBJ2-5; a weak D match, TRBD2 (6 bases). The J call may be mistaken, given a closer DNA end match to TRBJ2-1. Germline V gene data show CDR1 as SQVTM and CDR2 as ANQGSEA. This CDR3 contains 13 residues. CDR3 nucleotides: TGCAGCGTGTCTCCGAGACTAGGGAATGAGCAGTTCTTC. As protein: CSVSPRLGNEQFF.

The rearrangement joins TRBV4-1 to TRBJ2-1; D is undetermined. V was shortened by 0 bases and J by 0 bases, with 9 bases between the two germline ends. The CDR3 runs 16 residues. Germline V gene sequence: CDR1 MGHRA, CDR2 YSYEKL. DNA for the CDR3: TGCGCCAGCAGCCAAGATCTCGAGAGCTCCTACAATGAGCAGTTCTTC. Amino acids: CASSQDLESSYNEQFF.

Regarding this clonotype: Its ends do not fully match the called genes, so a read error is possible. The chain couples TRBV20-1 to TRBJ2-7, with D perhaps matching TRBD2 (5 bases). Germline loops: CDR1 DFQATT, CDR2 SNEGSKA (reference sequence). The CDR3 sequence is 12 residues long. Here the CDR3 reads CSARGYFYEQYF. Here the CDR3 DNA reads TGCAGTGCCAGAGGGTACTTCTACGAGCAGTACTTC.

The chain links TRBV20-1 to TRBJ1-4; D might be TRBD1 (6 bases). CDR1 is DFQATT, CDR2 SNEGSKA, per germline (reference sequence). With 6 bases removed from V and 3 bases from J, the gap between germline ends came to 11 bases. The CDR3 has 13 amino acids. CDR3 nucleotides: TGCAGTGCGACCAAGGGGGCTAATGAAAAACTGTTTTTT. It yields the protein CSATKGANEKLFF.

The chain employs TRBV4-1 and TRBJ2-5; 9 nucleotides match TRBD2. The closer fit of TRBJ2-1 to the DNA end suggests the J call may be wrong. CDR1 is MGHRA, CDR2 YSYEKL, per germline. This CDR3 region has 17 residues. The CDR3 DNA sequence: TGCGCCAGCAGCCACGTGGCGGGAGGGCCGGAGCACAATGAGCAGTTCTTC. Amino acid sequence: CASSHVAGGPEHNEQFF.

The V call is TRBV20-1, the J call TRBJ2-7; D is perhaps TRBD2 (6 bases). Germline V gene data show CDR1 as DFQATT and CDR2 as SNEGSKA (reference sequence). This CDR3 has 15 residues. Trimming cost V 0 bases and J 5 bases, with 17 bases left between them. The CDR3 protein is CSARDDRDSTNEQYF. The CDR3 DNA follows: TGCAGTGCTAGAGACGACCGGGACTCCACCAACGAGCAGTACTTC.

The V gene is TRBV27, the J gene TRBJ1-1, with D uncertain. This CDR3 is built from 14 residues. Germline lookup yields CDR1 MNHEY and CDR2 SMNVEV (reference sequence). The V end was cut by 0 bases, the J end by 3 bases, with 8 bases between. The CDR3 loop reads CASSLSVGYTEAFF. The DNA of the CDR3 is TGTGCCAGCAGTTTATCTGTAGGTTACACTGAAGCTTTCTTT.

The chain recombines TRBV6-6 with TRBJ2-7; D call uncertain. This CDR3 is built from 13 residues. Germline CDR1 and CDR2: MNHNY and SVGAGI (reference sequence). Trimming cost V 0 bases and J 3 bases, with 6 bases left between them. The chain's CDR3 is CASSYSPRYEQYF. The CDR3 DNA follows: TGTGCCAGCAGTTACTCCCCTCGCTACGAGCAGTACTTC.

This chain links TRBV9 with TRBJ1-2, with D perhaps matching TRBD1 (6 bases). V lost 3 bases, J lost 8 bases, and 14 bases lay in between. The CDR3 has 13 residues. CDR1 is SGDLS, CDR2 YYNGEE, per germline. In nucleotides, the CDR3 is TGTGCCAGCAGCGCGACAGGTACCCGGGGCTACACCTTC. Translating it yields CASSATGTRGYTF.